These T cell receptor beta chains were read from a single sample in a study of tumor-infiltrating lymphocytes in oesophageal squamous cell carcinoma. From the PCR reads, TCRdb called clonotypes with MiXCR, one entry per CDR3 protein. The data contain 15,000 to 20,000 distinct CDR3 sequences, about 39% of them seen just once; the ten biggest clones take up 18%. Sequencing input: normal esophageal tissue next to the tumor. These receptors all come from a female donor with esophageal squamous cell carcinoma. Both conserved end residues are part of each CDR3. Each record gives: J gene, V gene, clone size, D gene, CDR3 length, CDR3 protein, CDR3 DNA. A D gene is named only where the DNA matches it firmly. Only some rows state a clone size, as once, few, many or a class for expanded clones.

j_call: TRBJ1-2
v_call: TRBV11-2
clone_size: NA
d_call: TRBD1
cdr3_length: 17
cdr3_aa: CASSLGRDRGPNYGYTF
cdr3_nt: TGTGCCAGCAGCTTAGGTCGGGACAGGGGGCCTAACTATGGCTACACCTTC

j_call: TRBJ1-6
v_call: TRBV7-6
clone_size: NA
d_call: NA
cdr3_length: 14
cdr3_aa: CASSRDSENSPLHF
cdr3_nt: TGTGCCAGCAGCCGCGACAGTGAGAATTCACCCCTCCACTTT

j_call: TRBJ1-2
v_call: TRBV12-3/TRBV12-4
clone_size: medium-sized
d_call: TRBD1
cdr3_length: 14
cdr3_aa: CASSMRTGGTSNTF
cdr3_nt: TGTGCCAGCAGTATGCGGACAGGCGGGACCTCCAACACCTTC

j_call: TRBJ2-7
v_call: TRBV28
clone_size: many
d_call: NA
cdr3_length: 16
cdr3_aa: CASSSTGSLASYEQYF
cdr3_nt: TGTGCCAGCAGTTCAACAGGTTCCTTAGCCTCCTACGAGCAGTACTTC

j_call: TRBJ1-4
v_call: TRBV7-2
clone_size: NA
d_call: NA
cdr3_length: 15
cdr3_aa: CASSFHIDSADTQFF
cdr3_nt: TGTGCCAGCAGCTTCCACATCGACAGCGCAGATACGCAGTTTTTT

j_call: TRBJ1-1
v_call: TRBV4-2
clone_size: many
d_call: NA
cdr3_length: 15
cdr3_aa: CASSRAEGPNTEAFF
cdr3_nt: TGTGCCAGCAGCCGGGCTGAGGGGCCGAACACTGAAGCTTTCTTT

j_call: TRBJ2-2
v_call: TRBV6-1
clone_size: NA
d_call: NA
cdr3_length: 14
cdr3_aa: CASSTTSSTGELFF
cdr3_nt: TGTGCCAGCAGTACCACTAGTAGCACCGGGGAGCTGTTTTTT

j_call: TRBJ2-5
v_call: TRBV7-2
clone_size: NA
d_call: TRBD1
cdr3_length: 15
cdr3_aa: CASSRSRTGGQTQYF
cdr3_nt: TGTGCCAGCAGCCGCTCCAGGACAGGGGGACAGACCCAGTACTTC

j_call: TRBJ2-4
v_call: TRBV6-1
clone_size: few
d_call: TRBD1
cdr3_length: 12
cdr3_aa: CASSRQGREQYF
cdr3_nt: TGTGCCAGCAGTCGACAGGGCAGGGAGCAGTACTTC

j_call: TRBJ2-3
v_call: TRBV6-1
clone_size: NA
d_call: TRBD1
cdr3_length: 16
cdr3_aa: CASSEAITGGTDTQYF
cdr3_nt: TGTGCCAGCAGTGAAGCGATAACAGGGGGGACAGATACGCAGTATTTT

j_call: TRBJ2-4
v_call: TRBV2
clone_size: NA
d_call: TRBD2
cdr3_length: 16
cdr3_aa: CASSGSGSVSKNIQYF
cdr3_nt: TGTGCCAGCAGTGGTAGCGGGAGTGTGTCCAAAAACATTCAGTACTTC

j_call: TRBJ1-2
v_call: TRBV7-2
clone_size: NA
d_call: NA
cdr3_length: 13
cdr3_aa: CASSPTWGGGYTF
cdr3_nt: TGTGCCAGCAGCCCAACCTGGGGGGGAGGCTACACCTTC

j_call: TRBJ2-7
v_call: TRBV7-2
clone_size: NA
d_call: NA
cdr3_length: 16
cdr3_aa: CASSLGGGGYDYEQYF
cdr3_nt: TGTGCCAGCAGCTTAGGGGGGGGCGGATACGACTACGAGCAGTACTTC

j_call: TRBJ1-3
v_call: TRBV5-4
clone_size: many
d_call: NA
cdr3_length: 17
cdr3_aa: CASSLLEAAGSGNTIYF
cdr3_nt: TGTGCCAGCAGCTTGCTCGAGGCAGCAGGCTCTGGAAACACCATATATTTT

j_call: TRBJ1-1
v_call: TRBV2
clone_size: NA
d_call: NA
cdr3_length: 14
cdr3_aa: CASSQQAMNTEAFF
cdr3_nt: TGTGCCAGCAGTCAACAGGCCATGAACACTGAAGCTTTCTTT

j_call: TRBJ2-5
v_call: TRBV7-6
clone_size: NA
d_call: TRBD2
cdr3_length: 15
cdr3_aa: CASSPAGASRETQYF
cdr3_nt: TGTGCTAGCAGCCCAGCGGGGGCTAGCAGGGAGACCCAGTACTTC

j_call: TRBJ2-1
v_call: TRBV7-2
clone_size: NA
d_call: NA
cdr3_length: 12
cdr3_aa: CASSLLRNEQFF
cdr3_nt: TGTGCCAGCAGCTTACTCCGGAATGAGCAGTTCTTC

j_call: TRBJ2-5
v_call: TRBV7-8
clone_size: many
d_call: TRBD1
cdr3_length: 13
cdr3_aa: CASSSDRDGEQYF
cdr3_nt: TGTGCCAGCAGTTCGGACAGGGACGGTGAGCAGTACTTC

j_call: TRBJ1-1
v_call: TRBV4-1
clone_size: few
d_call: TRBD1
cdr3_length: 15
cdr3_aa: CASSQMTGVNTEAFF
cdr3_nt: TGCGCCAGCAGCCAGATGACAGGGGTGAACACTGAAGCTTTCTTT

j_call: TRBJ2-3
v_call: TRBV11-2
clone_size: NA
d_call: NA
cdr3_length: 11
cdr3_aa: CASSFTDTQYF
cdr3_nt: TGTGCCAGCAGCTTCACAGATACGCAGTATTTT

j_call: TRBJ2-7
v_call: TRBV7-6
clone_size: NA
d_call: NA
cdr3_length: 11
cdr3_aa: CASSYGGEQYF
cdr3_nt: TGTGCCAGCAGCTATGGGGGCGAGCAGTACTTC

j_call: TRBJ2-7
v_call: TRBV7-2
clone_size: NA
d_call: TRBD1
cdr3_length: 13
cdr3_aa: CASSSNRGWEQYF
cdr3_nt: TGTGCCAGCAGCTCTAACAGGGGCTGGGAGCAGTACTTC

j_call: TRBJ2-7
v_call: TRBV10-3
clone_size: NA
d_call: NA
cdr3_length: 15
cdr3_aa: CAISDTGTSSYEQYF
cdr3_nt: TGTGCCATCAGTGACACGGGAACCAGCTCCTACGAGCAGTACTTC

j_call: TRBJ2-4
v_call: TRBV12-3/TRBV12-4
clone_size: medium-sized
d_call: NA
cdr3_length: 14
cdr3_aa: CASRHRGGSNIQYF
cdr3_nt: TGTGCCAGCAGGCACAGGGGGGGTTCGAACATTCAGTACTTC

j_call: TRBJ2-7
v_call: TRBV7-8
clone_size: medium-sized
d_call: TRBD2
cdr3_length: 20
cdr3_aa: CASSLGGPGTSGRRGYEQYF
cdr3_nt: TGTGCCAGCAGCTTAGGGGGGCCTGGGACTAGCGGGAGGAGGGGTTACGAGCAGTACTTC

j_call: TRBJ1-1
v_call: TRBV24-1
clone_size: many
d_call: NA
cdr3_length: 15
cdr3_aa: CATSDSGEGNTEAFF
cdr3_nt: TGTGCCACCAGTGACTCAGGGGAGGGGAACACTGAAGCTTTCTTT

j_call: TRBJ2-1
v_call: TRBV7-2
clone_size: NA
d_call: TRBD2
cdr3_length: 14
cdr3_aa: CASSLGSGRDEQFF
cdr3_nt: TGTGCCAGCAGCTTAGGGAGCGGGAGGGATGAGCAGTTCTTC

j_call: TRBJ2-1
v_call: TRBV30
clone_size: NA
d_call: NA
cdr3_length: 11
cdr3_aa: CAWRGYNEQFF
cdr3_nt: TGTGCCTGGAGGGGATACAATGAGCAGTTCTTC

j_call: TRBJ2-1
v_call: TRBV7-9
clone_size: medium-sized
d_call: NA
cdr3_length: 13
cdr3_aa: CASSLEGPAGQFF
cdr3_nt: TGTGCCAGCAGCTTAGAGGGCCCGGCAGGGCAGTTCTTC

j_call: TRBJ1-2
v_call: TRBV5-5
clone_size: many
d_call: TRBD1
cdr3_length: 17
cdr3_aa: CASSRATTGGMGYGYTF
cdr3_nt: TGTGCCAGCAGCAGAGCCACGACAGGGGGCATGGGGTATGGCTACACCTTC

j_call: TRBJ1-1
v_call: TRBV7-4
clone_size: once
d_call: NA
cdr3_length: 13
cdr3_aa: CASSEISGTEAFF
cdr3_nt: TGTGCCAGCAGTGAGATCAGTGGCACTGAAGCTTTCTTT

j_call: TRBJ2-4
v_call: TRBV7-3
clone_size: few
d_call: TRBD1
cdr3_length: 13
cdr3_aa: CASSQGQGSLQYF
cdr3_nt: TGTGCCAGCAGCCAAGGACAGGGGAGCCTTCAGTACTTC

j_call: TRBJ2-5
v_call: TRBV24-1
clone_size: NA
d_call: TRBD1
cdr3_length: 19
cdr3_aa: CATSSRTGSNRGSYNEQYF
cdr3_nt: TGTGCCACCAGTTCGAGGACAGGCTCCAACCGGGGATCCTACAATGAGCAGTACTTC

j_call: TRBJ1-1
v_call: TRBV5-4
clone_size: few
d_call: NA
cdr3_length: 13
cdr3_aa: CASSNFDPDEAFF
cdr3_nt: TGTGCCAGCAGCAACTTTGACCCCGATGAAGCTTTCTTT

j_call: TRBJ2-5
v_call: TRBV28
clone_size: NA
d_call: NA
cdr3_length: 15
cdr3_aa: CASSSSRVRRETQYF
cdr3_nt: TGTGCCAGCAGTTCTTCTAGGGTAAGACGAGAGACCCAGTACTTC

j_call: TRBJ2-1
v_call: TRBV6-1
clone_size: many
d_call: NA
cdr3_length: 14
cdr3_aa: CASLRAVGHNEQFF
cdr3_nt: TGTGCCAGCCTGAGAGCCGTAGGACACAATGAGCAGTTCTTC

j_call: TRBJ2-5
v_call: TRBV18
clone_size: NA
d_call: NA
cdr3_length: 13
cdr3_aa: CASSLAMGETQYF
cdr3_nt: TGTGCCAGCTCACTCGCAATGGGAGAGACCCAGTACTTC

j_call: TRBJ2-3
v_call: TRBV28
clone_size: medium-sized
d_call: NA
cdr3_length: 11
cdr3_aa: CASSSVDTQYF
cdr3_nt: TGTGCCAGCAGTTCCGTAGATACGCAGTATTTT

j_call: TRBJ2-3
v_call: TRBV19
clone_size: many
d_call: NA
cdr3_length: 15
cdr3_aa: CASRRGRASTDTQYF
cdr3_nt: TGTGCCAGTAGAAGGGGGAGGGCTAGCACAGATACGCAGTATTTT